Listed below are T cell receptor beta chains from one sample, sequenced in a study of cytomegalovirus exposure and HLA in healthy donors. The assay was immunoSEQ multiplex PCR, and TCRdb's table has in-frame clones only and misses some. The data contain a few hundred thousand clones, about nine tenths of them singletons. Material: PBMCs. These receptors came from a girl aged 2-15 years in good health and CMV-seronegative. Both conserved end residues are part of each CDR3. A D gene is named only where the DNA matches it firmly.

J: TRBJ1-5
V: TRBV27
length: 15
D: TRBD1
DNA: TGTGCCAGCAGTTTATACAGGGGTGGAAATCAGCCCCAGCATTTT
CDR3: CASSLYRGGNQPQHF

J: TRBJ2-5
V: TRBV5-1
length: 14
D: NA
DNA: TGCGCCAGCAGCTTGGTCGGTCACCAAGAGACCCAGTACTTC
CDR3: CASSLVGHQETQYF

J: TRBJ2-1
V: TRBV15
length: 17
D: TRBD2
DNA: TGTGCCACCAGCAGAGATCCCCCTAGCGGGGCCTACAATGAGCAGTTCTTC
CDR3: CATSRDPPSGAYNEQFF

J: TRBJ2-3
V: TRBV5-1
length: 16
D: TRBD1
DNA: TGCGCCAGCAGCCTAGGGGGGACAGGGGGCGCAGATACGCAGTATTTT
CDR3: CASSLGGTGGADTQYF

J: TRBJ2-5
V: TRBV5-6
length: 16
D: TRBD2
DNA: TGTGCCAGCAGCTTGGCCCCGACTAGCGGGGGGGAGACCCAGTACTTC
CDR3: CASSLAPTSGGETQYF

J: TRBJ1-1
V: TRBV4-1
length: 16
D: NA
DNA: TGCGCCAGCAGCCAAGTCGAGGCAGTTATGAACACTGAAGCTTTCTTT
CDR3: CASSQVEAVMNTEAFF

J: TRBJ1-5
V: TRBV30
length: 14
D: NA
DNA: TGTGCCTGGAGTCCGGGGTATAGCAATCAGCCCCAGCATTTT
CDR3: CAWSPGYSNQPQHF

J: TRBJ2-1
V: TRBV12-5
length: 15
D: NA
DNA: TGTGCTAGTGGTTTGGGAATCGCAGGGGCCGATGAGCAGTTCTTC
CDR3: CASGLGIAGADEQFF

J: TRBJ1-5
V: TRBV28
length: 16
D: NA
DNA: TGTGCCAGCAGTTCCCTGGGGGGTTCGGTAAATCAGCCCCAGCATTTT
CDR3: CASSSLGGSVNQPQHF

J: TRBJ1-6
V: TRBV30
length: 13
D: NA
DNA: TGTGCCTGCTTACAGGGTGGTAATTCACCCCTCCACTTT
CDR3: CACLQGGNSPLHF

J: TRBJ2-2
V: TRBV6-1
length: 15
D: NA
DNA: TGTGCCAGCAGTCTAACGGGGGACGGCACCGGGGAGCTGTTTTTT
CDR3: CASSLTGDGTGELFF

J: TRBJ1-2
V: TRBV27
length: 14
D: TRBD1
DNA: TGTGCCAGCGCGGGGACAGGAGAAAACTATGGCTACACCTTC
CDR3: CASAGTGENYGYTF

J: TRBJ1-6
V: TRBV7-9
length: 16
D: NA
DNA: TGTGCCAGCAGACCAGGGGCCGGGGGGTATAATTCACCCCTCCACTTT
CDR3: CASRPGAGGYNSPLHF

J: TRBJ2-1
V: TRBV29-1
length: 10
D: NA
DNA: TGCAGCGTCCATAGCGGCGAGCAGTTCTTC
CDR3: CSVHSGEQFF

J: TRBJ2-7
V: TRBV5-1
length: 13
D: NA
DNA: TGCGCCAGCAGCTCTCACGTAGGGGTCGAGCAGTACTTC
CDR3: CASSSHVGVEQYF

J: TRBJ2-1
V: TRBV15
length: 13
D: NA
DNA: TGTGCCACCAGCAGACTCCTCGAGGGTGAGCAGTTCTTC
CDR3: CATSRLLEGEQFF